A single sample is the source of the 8 T cell receptor beta chains below, sequenced in a study of beta chain features in type 1 diabetes. The investigators reverse transcribed all of the isolated RNA, so they sequenced expressed TCRB transcripts. Clones were read by immunoSEQ multiplex PCR, and TCRdb kept only the in-frame ones, dropping some. This sample has 300,000 to 350,000 clones, with 7.5% to 9% found just once. The sample consisted of central memory CD4+ T cells from blood. Receptors originate from a woman aged 18 to 35 in good health.

Only a few counts were recorded for this clone. The DNA for the CDR3 is TGTGCCAGCAGCTTATTAGGGGGGGAGACCCAGTACTTC. Protein sequence: CASSLLGGETQYF. This chain uses TRBV7-2 with TRBJ2-5; perhaps D is TRBD1 or TRBD2 (6 bases each). Germline V gives CDR1 SGHTA, CDR2 FQGNSA. V lost 2 bases, J lost 5 bases, and 9 bases lay in between. This CDR3 has 13 residues.

The chain recombines TRBV6-6 with TRBJ2-4; 8 bases agree with TRBD1. V lost 6 bases and J lost 5; bases outside the gene matches: 6. The CDR3 contains 14 residues. Per the germline V gene, CDR1 is MNHNY and CDR2 is SVGAGI (reference sequence). The DNA for the CDR3 is TGTGCCAGCAGATCCGACAGGGGCCAAAACATTCAGTACTTC. Encoded protein: CASRSDRGQNIQYF.

This clone was counted many times. This rearrangement joins TRBV15 to TRBJ1-2; no definite D call. Germline values: CDR1 LNHNV, CDR2 YYDKDF (reference sequence). The V end was cut by 0 bases, the J end by 4 bases, with 6 bases between. CDR3 size: 13 residues. CDR3 loop: CATSREGFYGYTF. As DNA, the CDR3 is TGTGCCACCAGCAGAGAGGGATTCTATGGCTACACCTTC.

V gene TRBV7-6 combines with J gene TRBJ2-1; 10 bases line up with TRBD2. There are 14 residues in the CDR3. The germline V gene encodes CDR1 SGHVS and CDR2 FNYEAQ. The trim removed 8 bases at V and 8 bases at J, leaving 9 bases unmatched. The CDR3 loop is CASSLASGSYEQFF. The CDR3 DNA follows: TGTGCCAGCTCTTTGGCTAGCGGGAGTTATGAGCAGTTCTTC.

The V call is TRBV28, the J call TRBJ2-7; unclear D gene. The CDR3 has 11 residues. From germline, CDR1 is MDHEN and CDR2 SYDVKM. Trimming left V 4 bases short and J 5 bases short, with 6 bases between. CDR3 in DNA: TGTGCCAGCAGTTCTGGGAACGAGCAGTACTTC. Amino acid sequence: CASSSGNEQYF.

This clone came up a few times. The chain couples TRBV7-3 to TRBJ2-1; 9 bases match TRBD2. Germline CDR1 is SGHTA and CDR2 is FQGTGA. V shed 5 bases, J shed 5 bases, and the junction held 13 bases outside the gene matches. This CDR3 is built from 17 residues. For the CDR3, the DNA is TGTGCCAGCAGCCCCGCCCGGCTAGCGGGACCTAACAATGAGCAGTTCTTC. Its translation: CASSPARLAGPNNEQFF.

In this sample, this clone turned up a few times. The J gene is TRBJ2-4, the V gene TRBV2, with 8 bases identical to TRBD1. Germline CDR1 SNHLY, CDR2 FYNNEI. V lost 7 bases and J lost 0; bases outside the gene matches: 5. This CDR3 region has 15 residues. The CDR3 DNA follows: TGTGCCAGCACCGGGACAGGCCTAGCCAAAAACATTCAGTACTTC. Its protein product is CASTGTGLAKNIQYF.

The chain couples TRBV11-2 to TRBJ2-1; TRBD1 might be the D (6 bases). The CDR3 contains 17 residues. Germline V gene data show CDR1 as SGHAT and CDR2 as FQNNGV. Trimming left V 5 bases short and J 7 bases short, with 24 bases between. The CDR3 coding sequence is TGTGCCAGCAGCCCATATAGGACAGACAGGTTTCGGAATGAGCAGTTCTTC. Residues: CASSPYRTDRFRNEQFF.